This TCR beta chain was sequenced in a study of blood T cell repertoires in COVID-19. The germline gives CDR1 MGHRA, CDR2 YSYEKL. Trimming cost V 0 bases and J 9 bases, with 15 bases left between them. CDR3 length: 15 residues. Authors' data handling: By means of reference gene primer amplification, nucleated cell counts were estimated. Using immunoSEQ multiplex PCR, the repertoire was profiled, and TCRdb retains in-frame clones only, with some absent. The V and J calls and the clone size are those of that table, but D and trimming were determined from the DNA. This sample has over 60,000 clones, with roughly 71% found just once. In its sample, this clone was seen once.

This TCR was recovered from a man aged 55 to 70 with COVID-19, enrolled during active disease. The rearrangement joins TRBV4-1 to TRBJ2-1; a weak D match, TRBD1 (6 bases). The specimen sequenced was peripheral blood. Written as DNA, the CDR3 is TGCGCCAGCAGCCAAGAATCGGGACAAAATCGTGAGCAGTTCTTC. Translating it yields CASSQESGQNREQFF.